The 20 T cell receptor beta chains below all came from one sample that was sequenced in a study of T cell responses to AZD1222 COVID-19 vaccine. Data came from immunoSEQ multiplex PCR; TCRdb stores just in-frame clones and leaves some out. Found here are about 54,000 clones, under 90% of them singletons; the top ten hold 10% to 13%. This material consisted of peripheral blood, taken on day 0 of AZD1222 vaccination. The receptor source for this set is an adult in good health.

V gene TRBV19 combines with J gene TRBJ2-1, with TRBD2 as a possible D gene (6 bases). The V end lost 10 bases, the J end lost 3 bases, and 19 bases lay between the germline ends. This CDR3 has 15 amino acids. The germline V gene has CDR1 LNHDA and CDR2 SQIVND (reference sequence). The CDR3 spells CATDLGREDYNEQFF. DNA of the CDR3: TGTGCCACCGACCTGGGAAGGGAGGACTACAATGAGCAGTTCTTC.

This chain connects TRBV11-2 to TRBJ1-2, with D possibly being TRBD1 (5 bases). In germline, CDR1 is SGHAT, CDR2 FQNNGV. With 5 bases removed from V and 4 bases from J, the gap between germline ends came to 14 bases. The CDR3 extends over 14 amino acids. The CDR3 DNA reads as TGTGCCAGCAGCGGACTCGGGACGGCCTATGGCTACACCTTC. Translated, it gives CASSGLGTAYGYTF. The complete variable domain, with remaining parts taken from reference TRBV11-2 and TRBJ1-2, reads EAGVAQSPRYKIIEKRQSVAFWCNPISGHATLYWYQQILGQGPKLLIQFQNNGVVDDSQLPKDRFSAERLKGVDSTLKIQPAKLEDSAVYLCASSGLGTAYGYTFGSGTRLTVV.

The sample holds a few counts of this clone. The chain combines TRBV10-3 with TRBJ2-7; D could derive from TRBD1 or TRBD2 (5 bases each). V lost 6 bases and J 3 bases, leaving 12 bases between the germline ends. The CDR3 covers 13 residues. Germline V gene sequence: CDR1 ENHRY, CDR2 SYGVKD. CDR3 region: CAIRAGTSYEQYF. As DNA, the CDR3 is TGTGCCATCAGGGCAGGGACCAGCTACGAGCAGTACTTC.

The CDR3 coding sequence is TGTGCCAGCACCCTCGGGACTGAAGCTTTCTTT. This translates into CASTLGTEAFF. The chain recombines TRBV12-3 or TRBV12-4 with TRBJ1-1; D not certain. CDR3 size: 11 residues. V was pared by 7 bases and J by 5 bases, with 8 bases between.

The chain couples TRBV28 to TRBJ2-6, with 7 bases fitting TRBD1. V trimming: 8 bases; J trimming: 0 bases; junction bases outside the gene matches: 7. Germline V gene lookup returns CDR1 MDHEN and CDR2 SYDVKM. The CDR3 loop spans 16 amino acids. The CDR3 is CASDGDRVSGANVLTF. As DNA, the CDR3 is TGTGCCAGCGACGGAGACAGGGTCTCTGGGGCCAACGTCCTGACTTTC.

The chain uses TRBV6-2 or TRBV6-3 and TRBJ2-7, with 10 bases identical to TRBD2. Germline V lookup: CDR1 MNHEY, CDR2 SVGEGT. This CDR3 contains 15 residues. Unmatched junction bases numbered 8, after V lost 6 bases and J lost 3 bases. The CDR3 loop is CASSQSGGAIYEQYF. CDR3 DNA sequence: TGTGCCAGCAGCCAAAGCGGGGGGGCCATCTACGAGCAGTACTTC.

J is TRBJ1-5 and V is TRBV28, with 7 bases aligning to TRBD1. V shed 5 bases, J shed 11 bases, and the junction held 12 bases outside the gene matches. The CDR3 is 14 amino acids. CDR1 is MDHEN, CDR2 SYDVKM, per germline. The CDR3 is CASSVQAPRGAQHF. The CDR3, as DNA: TGTGCCAGCAGTGTACAGGCTCCCAGGGGGGCCCAGCATTTT.

Only one count was recorded for this clone. V gene TRBV18 combines with J gene TRBJ1-5, with D maybe TRBD1 (5 bases). CDR3 size: 14 residues. CDR1 KGHSH and CDR2 LQKENI come from the germline V gene. Trimming shortened V by 6 bases and J by 4 bases, and 13 bases separated the two germline ends. This chain's CDR3 is CASSAGRLNQPQHF. Written as DNA, the CDR3 is TGTGCCAGCTCTGCGGGACGCCTGAATCAGCCCCAGCATTTT.

In regard to this clone: Relative to the germline gene, one junction end is altered; a read error may explain this. The V and J genes are TRBV5-5 and TRBJ1-2; the D is unclear. CDR1 is SGHKS and CDR2 is YYEKEE in the germline V gene (reference sequence). CDR3 size: 16 residues. The CDR3 DNA reads as TGTGCCAGCAACTTGGGTCCCTACCCTTCGGGCTATGGCTACACCTTC. Translated: CASNLGPYPSGYGYTF.

The chain combines TRBV7-9 with TRBJ2-3; no reliable D call. Germline V gene data show CDR1 as SEHNR and CDR2 as FQNEAQ (reference sequence). V lost 5 bases to trimming and J lost 0 bases, with 12 bases between them. The CDR3 runs to 15 residues. The CDR3 DNA follows: TGTGCCAGCAGCCCCGGGTCAGCTAGCACAGATACGCAGTATTTT. The encoded protein is CASSPGSASTDTQYF.

The V and J genes are TRBV6-5 and TRBJ1-6; D is ambiguous. From germline, CDR1 is MNHEY and CDR2 SVGAGI. CDR3 size: 14 residues. Trimming stripped 6 bases from V and 8 bases from J, with 14 bases between. The DNA for the CDR3 is TGTGCCAGCAGATTTGGGCCTTTAGATTCACCCCTCCACTTT. Its translation: CASRFGPLDSPLHF.

This clone was detected a few times. The genes are TRBV7-8 and TRBJ1-1, with D unclear. Germline assignment: CDR1 SGHVS and CDR2 FQNEAQ. Trimming cost V 2 bases and J 6 bases, with 16 bases left between them. The CDR3 covers 15 residues. The CDR3 nucleotides are TGTGCCAGCAGCTTATCACGGTTGGCAGGCGCTGAAGCTTTCTTT. This gives the protein CASSLSRLAGAEAFF. The variable domain in full, with the rest retrieved from reference TRBV7-8 and TRBJ1-1, is GAGVSQSPRYKVAKRGQDVALRCDPISGHVSLFWYQQALGQGPEFLTYFQNEAQLDKSGLPSDRFFAERPEGSVSTLKIQRTQQEDSAVYLCASSLSRLAGAEAFFGQGTRLTVV.

This clone was seen just once. CDR3 bases: TGTGCCAGCAGCTACCCAACGGGAGGGCTCTACGAGCAGTACTTC. As protein: CASSYPTGGLYEQYF. The rearrangement links TRBV11-2 to TRBJ2-7, with TRBD2 identical over 8 bases. Trimming at V came to 4 bases and at J to 3 bases, leaving 8 bases not matched to a gene. Germline CDR1 is SGHAT and CDR2 is FQNNGV. This CDR3 contains 15 residues.

This clone has a handful of counts. This chain joins TRBV12-1 and TRBJ2-3; the D call of TRBD2 is as the table states it, not checked on the DNA. TRBV12-1 is noted as a pseudogene. This CDR3 spans 17 amino acids. CDR3: CASTNPGLGSSTDTQYF. The CDR3 coding sequence is TGTGCCAGCACCAACCCGGGACTGGGGTCAAGCACAGATACGCAGTATTTT.

This clone has a handful of counts. The rearrangement joins TRBV1 to TRBJ2-7; the D call in the table, TRBD2, was not verified against the DNA. TRBV1 is recorded as a pseudogene. The CDR3 consists of 16 residues. CDR3 coding DNA: TGCACCAGCAGCCAAGATTGGGGACTAGCGGGAACCGAGCAGTACTTC. It specifies CTSSQDWGLAGTEQYF.

This clone was detected only once. The chain couples TRBV7-9 to TRBJ1-4; 9 bases are shared with TRBD1. This CDR3 is built from 15 residues. The junction had 5 bases not matched to a gene; V was cut back by 2 bases and J by 7 bases. Germline V lookup: CDR1 SEHNR, CDR2 FQNEAQ (reference sequence). The CDR3 nucleotides read TGTGCCAGCAGCTTAAGAGGGACAGGGATTGAAAAACTGTTTTTT. As protein: CASSLRGTGIEKLFF.

This clone has just one count. The CDR3 reads CASSPTGRAGTDTQYF. CDR3 DNA sequence: TGTGCCAGCTCACCTACCGGGAGGGCCGGGACAGATACGCAGTATTTT. This rearrangement joins TRBV18 to TRBJ2-3, with TRBD2 matching over 8 bases. After removal of 3 bases from V and 3 bases from J, the junction contained 8 bases not matched to a gene. The CDR3 covers 16 residues. CDR1 and CDR2 (germline): KGHSH, LQKENI.

V usage is TRBV6-1 and J usage is TRBJ2-3; D gene unclear. This CDR3 region has 16 residues. V was cut by 3 bases and J by 0 bases, with 13 bases left in between. Germline V gives CDR1 MNHNS, CDR2 SASEGT. DNA for the CDR3: TGTGCCAGCAGTGACCTCGCAGGACCTAGCACAGATACGCAGTATTTT. Residues: CASSDLAGPSTDTQYF.

This clone was found once. The rearrangement uses TRBV5-8 and TRBJ1-1, with no clear D. The germline CDR1 and CDR2 sequences are SGHTS and YDEGEE. This CDR3 region has 14 residues. V lost 1 base, J lost 4 bases, and 11 bases lay in between. Written as DNA, the CDR3 is TGTGCCAGCAGCTTGTATGGCCCCGGCACTGAAGCTTTCTTT. It is translated as CASSLYGPGTEAFF.

V is TRBV27 and J is TRBJ1-3, with unresolved D. This CDR3 is 14 amino acids long. Germline V gene lookup returns CDR1 MNHEY and CDR2 SMNVEV (reference sequence). The ends were cut back, 8 bases at V and 4 bases at J, with 15 bases in the middle. In nucleotides, the CDR3 is TGTGCCAGCTTGTCTCTGGTCTCAGGAAACACCATATATTTT. Protein sequence: CASLSLVSGNTIYF.